Listed below are T cell receptor beta chains from one sample, sequenced in a study of a mutant IDH1 vaccine in newly diagnosed glioma. The protocol was immunoSEQ multiplex PCR, while the TCRdb copy is restricted to in-frame clones and leaves out a portion. The sample lists 120,000 or so clones, about 80% occurring once. Which antigens these TCRs recognize remains unknown. The sequences come from PBMCs, collected from a glioma patient whose treatment included an IDH1 peptide vaccine. The receptors here all came from a man aged 35-49 years with glioma. Both conserved end residues are part of each CDR3. D genes are given only for firm matches. Not every row has a clone size; where given, it reads once, few, many or a size class.

>TRBV27|TRBJ2-3|-|-
CASSLGGYSSTDTQYF
TGTGCCAGCAGTTTAGGGGGGTACTCTAGCACAGATACGCAGTATTTT
>TRBV18|TRBJ2-3|-|-
CASSPLGSPTDTQYF
TGTGCCAGCTCACCATTAGGGAGCCCCACAGATACGCAGTATTTT
>TRBV30|TRBJ2-7|TRBD1|few
CAWGTGGSYEQYF
TGTGCCTGGGGGACAGGGGGCTCCTACGAGCAGTACTTC
>TRBV18|TRBJ2-2|TRBD1|-
CASFSDRGGTGELFF
TGTGCCAGCTTCAGTGACAGGGGAGGAACCGGGGAGCTGTTTTTT
>TRBV5-6|TRBJ2-1|-|-
CASSLRVSIYNEQFF
TGTGCCAGCAGCTTGCGGGTTTCAATCTACAATGAGCAGTTCTTC
>TRBV5-1|TRBJ1-1|TRBD1|-
CASSQLAGQGEAFF
TGCGCCAGCAGTCAGTTGGCGGGACAGGGGGAAGCTTTCTTT
>TRBV2|TRBJ2-7|-|-
CASSLTSYEQYF
TGTGCCAGCAGCCTGACATCCTACGAGCAGTACTTC
>TRBV5-4|TRBJ2-7|-|-
CASSYGTGLVEQYF
TGTGCCAGCAGCTACGGGACAGGACTAGTCGAGCAGTACTTC
>TRBV7-9|TRBJ2-6|-|-
CASIKGAGANVLTF
TGTGCCAGCATCAAGGGAGCTGGGGCCAACGTCCTGACTTTC
>TRBV6-5|TRBJ1-5|-|-
CASSPRPAGQPQHF
TGTGCCAGCAGTCCGCGGCCCGCGGGTCAGCCCCAGCATTTT
>TRBV27|TRBJ2-6|-|-
CASTREGSGANVLTF
TGTGCCAGCACGAGAGAAGGCTCTGGGGCCAACGTCCTGACTTTC
>TRBV4-1|TRBJ1-4|TRBD1|once
CASSRGQGAGKLFF
TGCGCCAGCAGCCGGGGACAGGGAGCCGGAAAACTGTTTTTT
>TRBV10-3|TRBJ1-6|-|-
CAISESGTEVSPLHF
TGTGCCATCAGTGAGTCTGGGACTGAAGTTTCACCCCTCCACTTT
>TRBV13|TRBJ2-1|-|-
CASSLSGWGGDRNEQFF
TGTGCCAGCAGCTTAAGCGGATGGGGCGGGGATCGGAATGAGCAGTTCTTC
>TRBV19|TRBJ2-1|TRBD1|-
CASSTPGQGSNEQFF
TGTGCCAGTAGTACCCCGGGACAGGGATCAAATGAGCAGTTCTTC
>TRBV9|TRBJ2-1|-|few
CASSVGTLGRNEQFF
TGTGCCAGCAGCGTCGGGACTCTGGGCCGCAATGAGCAGTTCTTC
>TRBV29-1|TRBJ1-1|-|few
CSVEGRADEAFF
TGCAGCGTTGAAGGTCGGGCGGATGAAGCTTTCTTT
>TRBV7-6|TRBJ2-7|-|-
CASSLGGEIYPYEQYF
TGTGCCAGCAGCTTAGGGGGGGAAATATACCCCTACGAGCAGTACTTC
>TRBV5-1|TRBJ1-1|TRBD1|-
CASSLIPGQGNTEAFF
TGCGCCAGCAGCTTAATCCCGGGACAGGGGAACACTGAAGCTTTCTTT
>TRBV7-2|TRBJ2-3|-|medium-sized
CAIGAQHDTQYF
TGTGCTATCGGGGCGCAGCACGATACGCAGTATTTT
>TRBV5-5|TRBJ2-7|-|-
CASSRDAPGGVSYEQYF
TGTGCCAGCAGCAGAGACGCTCCAGGCGGTGTCTCCTACGAGCAGTACTTC
>TRBV27|TRBJ1-6|-|-
CASSFPQGRSLHF
TGTGCCAGCAGTTTCCCCCAGGGGAGGTCCCTCCACTTT
>TRBV19|TRBJ2-3|-|-
CANKREGHTDTQYF
TGTGCCAACAAGCGAGAGGGGCACACAGATACGCAGTATTTT
>TRBV7-2|TRBJ2-3|TRBD2|-
CASSLAASGTDTQYF
TGTGCCAGCAGCTTAGCCGCTAGCGGAACAGATACGCAGTATTTT
>TRBV5-4|TRBJ1-1|-|-
CASSPERVNTEAFF
TGTGCCAGCAGCCCTGAACGGGTGAACACTGAAGCTTTCTTT
>TRBV19|TRBJ1-2|TRBD1|-
CASTPGQAYYGYTF
TGTGCCAGTACCCCGGGACAGGCTTACTATGGCTACACCTTC
>TRBV21-1|TRBJ1-3|-|-
CASKKVSGNTIYF
TGTGCCAGCAAGAAGGTCTCTGGAAACACCATATATTTT